Following are 4 T cell receptor beta chains from one sample sequenced in a study of response to subunit inactivated influenza vaccine. MiXCR, run by TCRdb on the RT-PCR reads, gives a single entry per CDR3 protein. The repertoire consists of approximately 680,000 distinct CDR3 sequences, with about a sixth occurring once and the leading ten covering around a tenth. This specimen consisted of PBMCs from blood, obtained about 11 days after vaccination. The receptors derive from a man aged 45-65 years who received an inactivated influenza vaccine.

This clonotype was observed many times. Mismatch with germline at one junction end may stem from a read error. V gene TRBV7-9 combines with J gene TRBJ1-1; TRBD1 matches at 9 bases. CDR1 and CDR2 (germline): SEHNR, FQNEAQ (reference sequence). The CDR3 sequence is 15 residues long. CDR3 region: CASSLGDRVNTEAFF. The CDR3 DNA follows: TGTGCCAGCAGTTTAGGGGACAGGGTCAACACTGAAGCTTTCTTT.

This clonotype has ten or more counts. The rearrangement uses TRBV11-2 and TRBJ2-5; 9 bases line up with TRBD2. The CDR3 covers 18 residues. Germline CDR1 reads SGHAT; CDR2 reads FQNNGV. V lost 1 base to trimming and J lost 2 bases; unmatched junction nucleotides: 11. The CDR3 protein is CASSLGPVRGGPQETQYF. DNA of the CDR3: TGTGCCAGCAGCTTAGGACCGGTGCGGGGGGGCCCACAAGAGACCCAGTACTTC. Full variable domain (remainder filled in from reference TRBV11-2 and TRBJ2-5): EAGVAQSPRYKIIEKRQSVAFWCNPISGHATLYWYQQILGQGPKLLIQFQNNGVVDDSQLPKDRFSAERLKGVDSTLKIQPAKLEDSAVYLCASSLGPVRGGPQETQYFGPGTRLLVL.

The chain recombines TRBV10-3 with TRBJ1-2; TRBD1 is a possible D gene (5 bases). CDR3 length: 16 amino acids. Trimming took off 10 bases at V and 6 bases at J, with 27 bases between the two ends. Germline CDR1 ENHRY, CDR2 SYGVKD. The CDR3 DNA sequence: TGTGCCACCACCCCTATTAAGACGGGGGGGATCGATGGCTACACCTTC. This codes for CATTPIKTGGIDGYTF.

V is TRBV5-1 and J is TRBJ2-1; TRBD2 is a possible D gene (5 bases). The CDR3 has 17 residues. Germline loops: CDR1 SGHRS, CDR2 YFSETQ. The V gene lost 0 bases and the J gene lost 2 bases, with 15 bases spanning the gap. The CDR3 loop is CASSLAAGGWTYNEQFF. CDR3 in DNA: TGCGCCAGCAGCTTGGCCGCGGGCGGATGGACCTACAATGAGCAGTTCTTC.